The 4 T cell receptor beta chains listed next were all sequenced from one sample in a study of STAT5B mutations in CD4+ large granular lymphocyte leukemia. Clones were sequenced by immunoSEQ multiplex PCR, and TCRdb holds only the in-frame ones, with some missing. The sample contains tens of thousands of clones, roughly 79% of which appear only once. The sample taken for sequencing was CD4+ T cells from blood buffy coats. Receptors were obtained from a human donor in good health.

The chain uses TRBV4-3 and TRBJ1-2, with TRBD1 identical over 10 bases. This CDR3 has 14 amino acids. CDR1 and CDR2 from the germline V gene are LGHNA and YSLEER. After removal of 3 bases from V and 8 bases from J, the junction contained 6 bases not matched to a gene. CDR3 sequence: CASSHIGDRGGYTF. CDR3 coding DNA: TGCGCCAGCAGCCACATTGGGGACAGGGGAGGCTACACCTTC.

The genes are TRBV5-1 and TRBJ2-2, with unresolved D. Trimming pared 10 bases from V and 1 base from J, leaving 11 bases between. Germline V gives CDR1 SGHRS, CDR2 YFSETQ. The length of the CDR3 is 13 residues. CDR3 sequence reads: CAGRQGNTGELFF. The CDR3 DNA sequence: TGCGCCGGACGACAAGGGAACACCGGGGAGCTGTTTTTT.

The chain carries TRBV5-1 and TRBJ2-7; TRBD2 aligns across 7 bases. Germline V gives CDR1 SGHRS, CDR2 YFSETQ. Trimming removed 0 bases from V and 0 bases from J; junction bases left unmatched: 3. The CDR3 is made up of 15 amino acids. In DNA, the CDR3 is TGCGCCAGCAGCTTGGACGGGGGGTTCTCCTACGAGCAGTACTTC. This encodes CASSLDGGFSYEQYF.

CDR3 sequence reads: CASSPRQGVETQYF. Written as DNA, the CDR3 is TGTGCCAGCAGTCCACGACAGGGGGTAGAGACCCAGTACTTC. This chain uses TRBV6-1 with TRBJ2-5, with TRBD1 identical over 9 bases. This CDR3 region has 14 residues. Germline V gives CDR1 MNHNS, CDR2 SASEGT. J was trimmed by 4 bases and V by 5 bases; bases with no gene match: 5.